The next 18 T cell receptor beta chains were all read from a single sample in a study of PD-L1 blockade in urothelial cancer. Indicated time point: pretreatment peripheral blood. The table came from immunoSEQ multiplex PCR; TCRdb's copy has only in-frame clones and leaves some out. The sample yields roughly 38,000 clones, roughly four fifths seen once. The sequences come from PBMCs, collected around atezolizumab (anti-PD-L1) treatment. All receptors come from a man in his 60s with urothelial cancer.

The V call is TRBV7-3, the J call TRBJ2-1, with 8 bases matching TRBD2. The CDR3 length is 15 residues. Trimming cost V 1 base and J 16 bases; bases outside gene matches: 15. The germline V gene encodes CDR1 SGHTA and CDR2 FQGTGA. CDR3 coding DNA: TGTGCCAGCAGCTTAATCGGGGGGGACTACAATGATCAATTCTTC. Translating gives CASSLIGGDYNDQFF.

The chain is built from TRBV10-3 and TRBJ2-7; TRBD1 matches at 9 bases. Germline V lookup: CDR1 ENHRY, CDR2 SYGVKD. The CDR3 sequence is 12 residues long. The V and J ends lost 4 bases and 7 bases, in that order; junction bases with no gene match: 2. Here the CDR3 DNA reads TGTGCCATCAGTGGGACAGGGGTTGAGCAGTACTTC. It codes for CAISGTGVEQYF.

The table lists this clone with a count of one. This sequence joins TRBV5-1 and TRBJ1-4; 11 positions agree with TRBD1. V shed 2 bases and J 3 bases; nucleotides not matched to a gene: 6. There are 17 residues in the CDR3. The germline V gene has CDR1 SGHRS and CDR2 YFSETQ. CDR3 in DNA: TGCGCCAGCAGCTTCGGGACAGGGGGGGCCTCTAATGAAAAACTGTTTTTT. Translated: CASSFGTGGASNEKLFF.

This sequence joins TRBV28 and TRBJ2-3; TRBD2 agrees at 8 bases. Per germline, CDR1 MDHEN and CDR2 SYDVKM. This CDR3 is 15 amino acids long. The trim removed 6 bases at V and 9 bases at J, leaving 14 bases unmatched. In nucleotides, the CDR3 is TGTGCCAGCAGGAAGGCGGGGGGACCTTCCGAAACGCAGTATTTT. It is translated as CASRKAGGPSETQYF. Based on the CDR3 plus reference TRBV28 and TRBJ2-3, the full variable domain is DVKVTQSSRYLVKRTGEKVFLECVQDMDHENMFWYRQDPGLGLRLIYFSYDVKMKEKGDIPEGYSVSREKKERFSLILESASTNQTSMYLCASRKAGGPSETQYFGPGTRLTVL.

The rearrangement uses TRBV5-4 and TRBJ1-6, with D possibly being TRBD1 (5 bases). V shed 0 bases and J shed 7 bases, with 11 bases lying between them. The CDR3 has 15 amino acids. Germline CDR1 reads SGHNT; CDR2 reads YYREEE (reference sequence). CDR3 DNA sequence: TGTGCCAGCAGCTTGGGAGGGCGGGGGAATTCACCCCTCCACTTT. Encoded protein: CASSLGGRGNSPLHF.

The genes are TRBV4-1 and TRBJ2-7; D might be TRBD2 (5 bases). Germline values: CDR1 MGHRA, CDR2 YSYEKL. V was clipped by 4 bases and J by 4 bases, with 17 bases between them. The CDR3 covers 15 residues. CDR3 amino acids: CASSPRTGFSYEQYF. The CDR3 DNA is TGCGCCAGCAGCCCGAGGACGGGGTTTAGTTACGAGCAGTACTTC.

The rearrangement links TRBV6-1 to TRBJ2-7; 9 nucleotides agree with TRBD2. The CDR3 length is 14 residues. Germline CDR1 and CDR2: MNHNS and SASEGT. CDR3 residues: CALSGAGGSWEQYF. In DNA, the CDR3 is TGTGCGTTGAGCGGGGCGGGGGGGAGCTGGGAGCAGTACTTC.

This sequence joins TRBV2 and TRBJ2-4, with D tentatively TRBD2 (6 bases). The CDR3 contains 16 residues. The V end was cut by 6 bases, the J end by 4 bases, with 19 bases between. From germline, CDR1 is SNHLY and CDR2 FYNNEI. Here the CDR3 reads CASSKGPGAGKNIQYF. In DNA, the CDR3 is TGTGCCAGCAGCAAGGGGCCAGGCGCGGGGAAAAACATTCAGTACTTC.

The chain combines TRBV5-1 with TRBJ1-6, with D possibly matching TRBD1 (6 bases). In germline, CDR1 is SGHRS, CDR2 YFSETQ. V was shortened by 0 bases and J by 8 bases, with 9 bases between the two germline ends. There are 14 residues in the CDR3. The DNA of the CDR3 is TGCGCCAGCAGCTTGGTGGCAGGGGATTCACCCCTCCACTTT. Protein: CASSLVAGDSPLHF.

The chain recombines TRBV6-5 with TRBJ2-5; a possible D gene is TRBD1 (6 bases). The CDR3 consists of 13 residues. Germline assignment: CDR1 MNHEY and CDR2 SVGAGI. V lost 6 bases and J lost 3, with 11 bases in between. Written as DNA, the CDR3 is TGTGCCAGCAGACAGGGTGGGGAAGAGACCCAGTACTTC. Amino acids: CASRQGGEETQYF.

V and J are TRBV6-1 and TRBJ2-7, with D perhaps matching TRBD1 (5 bases). From germline, CDR1 is MNHNS and CDR2 SASEGT. V was cut by 3 bases and J by 3 bases, with 9 bases left in between. This CDR3 contains 13 residues. The CDR3: CASSDGRDYEQYF. In nucleotides, the CDR3 is TGTGCCAGCAGTGACGGCAGGGACTACGAGCAGTACTTC.

This rearrangement joins TRBV6-5 to TRBJ2-7; TRBD1 is a possible D gene (6 bases). Trimming removed 2 bases at V and 5 bases at J, with 13 bases between. CDR3 length: 14 amino acids. Germline V lookup: CDR1 MNHEY, CDR2 SVGAGI. In DNA, the CDR3 is TGTGCCAGCAGTTACGACAGGTCTAGGAACGAGCAGTACTTC. Translated: CASSYDRSRNEQYF.

V gene TRBV6-1 combines with J gene TRBJ2-3; D remains ambiguous. The germline V gene encodes CDR1 MNHNS and CDR2 SASEGT. The ends were cut back, 3 bases at V and 4 bases at J, with 17 bases in the middle. CDR3 length: 16 amino acids. The CDR3 reads CASSDGFPTSPDTQYF. The DNA of the CDR3 is TGTGCCAGCAGTGACGGGTTCCCCACCTCACCAGATACGCAGTATTTT.

This clone has a single count. The V call is TRBV28, the J call TRBJ2-3; D may be TRBD2 (5 bases). In germline, CDR1 is MDHEN, CDR2 SYDVKM. This CDR3 is built from 13 residues. Trimming removed 6 bases from V and 3 bases from J, with 10 bases in between. CDR3 region: CASRVGATDTQYF. The CDR3 bases are TGTGCCAGCAGAGTGGGAGCGACAGATACGCAGTATTTT. The entire variable domain, with the rest obtained from reference TRBV28 and TRBJ2-3, is as follows: DVKVTQSSRYLVKRTGEKVFLECVQDMDHENMFWYRQDPGLGLRLIYFSYDVKMKEKGDIPEGYSVSREKKERFSLILESASTNQTSMYLCASRVGATDTQYFGPGTRLTVL.

The rearrangement joins TRBV2 to TRBJ2-7, with 9 nucleotides matching TRBD1. V was pared by 6 bases and J by 12 bases, with 9 bases of the junction left unmatched. This CDR3 is 12 amino acids long. Germline values: CDR1 SNHLY, CDR2 FYNNEI. The CDR3 spells CASSGTGNIAYF. CDR3 nucleotides: TGTGCCAGCAGCGGGACAGGGAATATCGCGTACTTC.

This clone was detected a few times. The chain recombines TRBV4-1 with TRBJ2-1, with 12 positions matching TRBD2. The germline CDR1 and CDR2 sequences are MGHRA and YSYEKL. The CDR3 extends over 16 amino acids. The ends lost 4 bases at V and 8 bases at J; junction bases unmatched: 9. In nucleotides, the CDR3 is TGCGCCAGCAGCCTGAGGACTAGCGGGGTGGTGGATGAGCAGTTCTTC. This codes for CASSLRTSGVVDEQFF.

The chain employs TRBV6-1 and TRBJ2-7, with D possibly being TRBD1 (5 bases). The V and J ends lost 0 bases and 3 bases respectively, with 15 bases between them. CDR3 length: 16 amino acids. Germline-derived CDR1 and CDR2 are MNHNS and SASEGT. The CDR3 coding sequence is TGTGCCAGCAGTGAAGCGCTAACAGGCCCCTACTACGAGCAGTACTTC. It encodes CASSEALTGPYYEQYF.

V usage is TRBV7-2 and J usage is TRBJ2-4, with D hard to call. CDR1 is SGHTA, CDR2 FQGNSA, per germline. This CDR3 is built from 14 residues. V lost 1 base and J lost 6, with 10 bases in between. CDR3 DNA: TGTGCCAGCAGCTTAGTCCCGGTTGGAAACATTCAGTACTTC. It translates to CASSLVPVGNIQYF.